This note documents a single T cell receptor (beta chain) sequence. This clonotype was detected only a few times. Its recognized antigen is unknown. The record has no base qualities; no much larger clone is one base away. This specimen belongs to a study of T-cell memory formation after mild COVID-19 (dated by TCRdb to the early 2020s). Turning to the overall study: Most TCR sequence clusters were specific to one of the two donors. In a couple of donors, T-cell clones that expanded and contracted after mild COVID-19 were followed by sequencing TCRalpha and TCRbeta repertoires longitudinally. The cohort was made up of two young adult volunteers, one female and one male, who were previously healthy.

Paper-wide results and their limitations: Contracting CD4+ clones turned up mainly in the CM and EM memory subsets, whereas EMRA was where CD8+ clones were enriched. SARS-CoV-2 specificity of the second-wave clones peaking on day 37 was not confirmed. Some responding clones were found in pre-infection memory, which suggests that pre-existing cross-reactive memory T cells took part in the SARS-CoV-2 response. Clones that contracted from day 15 to 85 showed balanced CD4/CD8 phenotypes, whereas a second wave of clones that expanded from day 15 to 37 leaned towards CD4+. The study covered only a couple of mild cases, and larger cohorts including severe cases with pre-infection samples were considered necessary.

PBMCs were isolated by Ficoll-Paque density gradient centrifugation. V sheds 5 bases and J sheds 4 bases, leaving 17 bases between their ends. The CDR3 runs 15 residues from the cysteine to the phenylalanine. Left in the record is the CDR3 DNA by itself, 45 bases read in frame from the first base. The germline V gene gives CDR1 as SGHTA and CDR2 as FQGNSA. The run used an Illumina NovaSeq 6000. cDNA libraries for TCRalpha and TCRbeta were prepared by 5'RACE using constant-segment primers, with sample barcodes and unique molecular identifiers added. RNA was extracted from every sample with Trizol reagent. Library amplification was performed in two PCR steps, and a second sample barcode and Illumina TruSeq adapters were introduced in the second step. The libraries were sequenced on an Illumina NovaSeq using 2 x 150 bp paired-end reads. In the source study's methods: Demultiplexing of reads and collapsing into UMI-guided consensus sequences were performed with migec v1.2.7. Using mixcr v2.1.11, the UMI consensuses were aligned to TRA and TRB V and J templates and assembled into clonotypes. Expanded or contracted clonotypes were those called significant by both edgeR and NoisET, with noise models trained on biological replicates. For edgeR calls, the thresholds were a false discovery rate-adjusted p below 0.01 and a log2 fold-change of 1. As an exploratory analysis of dynamics, max-normalized trajectories of the 1000 most abundant clonotypes were examined by PCA with hierarchical clustering. The CD4 or CD8 phenotype of responding clones was assigned using the separately sequenced CD4+ and CD8+ repertoires. The public reads were reprocessed in TCRdb via fastp at Q25 and MiXCR, keeping in-frame beta chains. Rows with one shared CDR3 protein collapse into an entry with the most common genes and DNA. V and J calls and clone size were set by TCRdb, not the authors. This sample has fewer than 350,000 distinct CDR3 sequences in its table, and over 7% of those were observed once. Less than 25% of the sample is taken by the ten largest.

Sequenced sample: PBMCs or a T cell subset sorted from them (not recorded which). The sequence is built from TRBV7-2 and TRBJ1-1; the D gene is perhaps TRBD1, on 5 matching bases. This receptor was identified in a man aged 18-30 years who had mild COVID-19 (a few samples of this study predate the infection). The sample titles of this study are shuffled in the database, so cell type and time point are left out; the donor was told from shared clones. This receptor has the CDR3 CASSPGPESATEAFF. The nucleotides are TGTGCCAGCAGCCCGGGACCGGAGTCGGCCACTGAAGCTTTCTTT.